The clone carrying this T cell receptor beta chain was recorded many times. What it recognizes is unknown. This entry belongs to a study of early T cells in non-severe SARS-CoV-2 infection. Study-level information: Bulk RNA taken from unsorted whole blood was sequenced, leaving chains unpaired.

General observations from the study: Matching with VDJdb favored anti-spike CD8 responses (missing private and CD4 specificities).

Trimming stripped 6 bases from V and 3 bases from J, with 9 bases between. Germline CDR1 reads MNHNY; CDR2 reads SVGAGI (reference sequence). This CDR3 is built from 12 residues. In the library, individual cDNA molecules carried attached unique molecular identifiers. TCRdb reprocessed the 5' RACE reads via MiXCR and lists one record per CDR3 protein. The data contain about 40,000 distinct CDR3 sequences, roughly 5% of them seen just once; the ten biggest clones take up about 5%. Input material: whole blood. This TCR was sampled from an adult who was a healthcare worker with PCR-confirmed SARS-CoV-2 infection or an uninfected control (not recorded which). This chain uses TRBV6-6 with TRBJ2-7, with D unclear. The CDR3 DNA reads TGTGCCAGCAGGCAGGAAGTCTACGAGCAGTACTTC. Translated, it gives CASRQEVYEQYF.